One and the same sample provided the 24 T cell receptor beta chains below, sequenced in a study of CD8 T cells in ankylosing spondylitis. TCRdb fed the 5' RACE reads into MiXCR, producing one record per CDR3 protein. This sample has roughly 180,000 distinct CDR3 sequences, with around 13% found just once. The sequencing sample was made of blood, either unsorted or a sorted T cell fraction (not recorded which). The receptors stem from a male donor with ankylosing spondylitis or in good health (not recorded which).

This clonotype occurred a few times. The chain is built from TRBV7-9 and TRBJ2-7; D may be TRBD2 (5 bases). Germline V CDR1 and CDR2: SEHNR, FQNEAQ (reference sequence). V shed 5 bases and J shed 7 bases, with 21 bases lying between them. This CDR3 has 15 amino acids. CDR3 sequence reads: CASSRGEGASWEQYF. The DNA for the CDR3 is TGTGCCAGCAGCAGAGGAGAGGGCGCATCGTGGGAGCAGTACTTC.

The rearrangement links TRBV19 to TRBJ2-7; 7 nucleotides match TRBD1. The CDR3 runs to 14 residues. After removal of 5 bases from V and 3 bases from J, the junction contained 7 bases not matched to a gene. Germline V gene data show CDR1 as LNHDA and CDR2 as SQIVND (reference sequence). The CDR3 spells CASSFYRGSYEQYF. CDR3 DNA sequence: TGTGCCAGTAGTTTCTACAGGGGAAGCTACGAGCAGTACTTC.

Many counts were recorded for this clonotype. The V and J genes are TRBV12-3 or TRBV12-4 and TRBJ2-7; TRBD2 is a possible D gene (5 bases). The CDR3 is 13 residues long. V was trimmed by 1 base and J by 4 bases, leaving 8 bases between them. CDR3 amino acids: CASSLGTEYEQYF. CDR3 nucleotides: TGTGCCAGCAGTTTAGGGACTGAATACGAGCAGTACTTC.

The chain joins TRBV27 to TRBJ2-7; 10 bases are a match to TRBD1. Losses at the gene ends were 6 bases for V and 3 bases for J; bases not matched to a gene: 8. The CDR3 covers 15 residues. Germline lookup yields CDR1 MNHEY and CDR2 SMNVEV (reference sequence). CDR3 nucleotide sequence: TGTGCCAGCAGGACGACAGGGGGCGAGGGCTACGAGCAGTACTTC. It codes for CASRTTGGEGYEQYF.

The chain employs TRBV27 and TRBJ2-1; tentative D call: TRBD1 (6 bases). This CDR3 has 14 residues. Trimming took off 4 bases at V and 4 bases at J, with 11 bases between the two ends. Germline CDR1 MNHEY, CDR2 SMNVEV (reference sequence). DNA of the CDR3: TGTGCCAGCAGTTGGACAGTTCGGTACAATGAGCAGTTCTTC. As protein: CASSWTVRYNEQFF.

In its sample, this clonotype was seen a few times. The chain uses TRBV6-4 and TRBJ1-6, with TRBD1 matching 8 bases. Germline V gene data show CDR1 as MRHNA and CDR2 as SNTAGT. The CDR3 runs to 15 residues. V lost 2 bases, J lost 7 bases, and 4 bases stayed unmatched. The CDR3 nucleotides read TGTGCCAGCAGTGACGACAGGGGTTGGAATTCACCCCTCCACTTT. It is translated as CASSDDRGWNSPLHF.

A note on this clonotype: Just one base apart from a much larger clone, this may be a read error. For the CDR3, the DNA is TGTGCCTGCAGCTTATCGGGAGGCTTATCCTACGAGCAGTACTTC. Protein sequence: CACSLSGGLSYEQYF. V and J are TRBV7-6 and TRBJ2-7; 7 bases match TRBD2. This CDR3 is 15 amino acids long. Per the germline V gene, CDR1 is SGHVS and CDR2 is FNYEAQ.

There are a few counts of this clonotype. This chain links TRBV7-9 with TRBJ2-3; D is ambiguous. Germline values: CDR1 SEHNR, CDR2 FQNEAQ (reference sequence). The CDR3 sequence is 14 residues long. V shed 0 bases and J shed 7 bases, with 11 bases lying between them. CDR3 region: CASSLARDWYTQYF. As DNA, the CDR3 is TGTGCCAGCAGCTTAGCTCGAGACTGGTATACGCAGTATTTT.

This clonotype has just a few counts. The chain carries TRBV4-1 and TRBJ2-7; TRBD2 agrees at 12 bases. There are 16 residues in the CDR3. V shed 3 bases, J shed 5 bases, and the junction held 8 bases outside the gene matches. CDR1 MGHRA and CDR2 YSYEKL come from the germline V gene. The DNA of the CDR3 is TGCGCCAGCAGCCAGGGCTTTACTAGCGGGAGGCACGAGCAGTACTTC. This codes for CASSQGFTSGRHEQYF.

The V call is TRBV4-2, the J call TRBJ1-2; 8 nucleotides align to TRBD1. V trimming: 0 bases; J trimming: 3 bases; junction bases outside the gene matches: 6. The CDR3 runs to 16 residues. Germline lookup yields CDR1 LGHNA and CDR2 YNFKEQ. This chain's CDR3 is CASSQEETGADYGYTF. CDR3 bases: TGTGCCAGCAGCCAAGAGGAGACAGGGGCGGACTATGGCTACACCTTC.

This clonotype was counted a few times. The chain joins TRBV27 to TRBJ1-1, with D perhaps TRBD1 (5 bases). Germline CDR1 reads MNHEY; CDR2 reads SMNVEV (reference sequence). Trimming stripped 3 bases from V and 0 bases from J, with 11 bases between. The CDR3 contains 15 residues. CDR3 bases: TGTGCCAGCAGTTTGGGACCGTTCATGAACACTGAAGCTTTCTTT. This sequence encodes CASSLGPFMNTEAFF.

This clonotype was found a few times. The chain uses TRBV7-9 and TRBJ2-2; tentative D call: TRBD2 (5 bases). CDR3 length: 15 amino acids. Germline-derived CDR1 and CDR2 are SEHNR and FQNEAQ (reference sequence). Trimming pared 4 bases from V and 6 bases from J, leaving 15 bases between. The CDR3 nucleotides read TGTGCCAGCAGCTCTCAAATGGAGAGGGCCGGGGAGCTGTTTTTT. As protein: CASSSQMERAGELFF.

The J gene is TRBJ2-7, the V gene TRBV7-2, with a weak D call TRBD2 (6 bases). This CDR3 contains 17 residues. V was clipped by 5 bases and J by 1 base, with 21 bases between them. Looked up from germline, CDR1 is SGHTA and CDR2 is FQGNSA. The chain's CDR3 is CASSQGGETIISYEQYF. The CDR3 nucleotides are TGTGCCAGCAGCCAAGGCGGGGAGACAATTATTTCCTACGAGCAGTACTTC.

This chain links TRBV3-1 with TRBJ2-7; D is ambiguous. V was clipped by 0 bases and J by 2 bases, with 8 bases between them. The CDR3 spans 14 residues. Germline-derived CDR1 and CDR2 are LGHDT and YNNKEL (reference sequence). In DNA form, the CDR3 reads TGTGCCAGCAGCCAAGATCTGCGAGCCTACGAGCAGTACTTC. Residues: CASSQDLRAYEQYF.

The chain links TRBV12-3 or TRBV12-4 to TRBJ2-5; D is ambiguous. Between the trimmed V and J ends, which lost 7 bases and 3 bases, there was a span of 6 bases. This CDR3 comprises 11 residues. This chain's CDR3 is CASTSEETQYF. As DNA, the CDR3 is TGTGCCAGCACCTCGGAAGAGACCCAGTACTTC.

This clonotype came up a few times. This chain links TRBV6-1 with TRBJ1-1; D is uncertain. The CDR3 extends over 13 amino acids. V lost 8 bases and J 1 base, leaving 11 bases between the germline ends. In germline, CDR1 is MNHNS, CDR2 SASEGT. The CDR3 sequence is CASDPQTNTEAFF. CDR3 bases: TGTGCCAGCGACCCACAGACGAACACTGAAGCTTTCTTT.

V gene TRBV6-5 combines with J gene TRBJ2-7, with TRBD2 matching 8 bases. The V and J ends lost 7 bases and 4 bases, in that order; junction bases with no gene match: 9. From germline, CDR1 is MNHEY and CDR2 SVGAGI. The CDR3 runs to 14 residues. CDR3 in DNA: TGTGCCAGCACTTCAGAGCGGGAGATTTACGAGCAGTACTTC. Protein product: CASTSEREIYEQYF.

The genes are TRBV5-5 and TRBJ2-3; tentative D call: TRBD2 (7 bases). V was pared by 4 bases and J by 2 bases, with 20 bases between. CDR1 SGHKS and CDR2 YYEKEE come from the germline V gene (reference sequence). This CDR3 has 17 residues. CDR3 sequence (DNA): TGTGCCAGCAGCCCGGGTGAGGTGCGGGGGCCCACAGATACGCAGTATTTT. Its translation is CASSPGEVRGPTDTQYF.

Only a few counts were recorded for this clonotype. CDR3 sequence: CASSLEVSTAPSTDTQYF. The CDR3 DNA reads as TGCGCCAGCAGCTTGGAGGTATCGACTGCCCCTAGCACAGATACGCAGTATTTT. The chain links TRBV5-1 to TRBJ2-3; no clear D gene. The V end lost 0 bases, the J end lost 0 bases, and 17 bases lay between the germline ends. The germline gives CDR1 SGHRS, CDR2 YFSETQ. CDR3 length equals 18 residues. The entire variable domain, with the rest obtained from reference TRBV5-1 and TRBJ2-3, is as follows: KAGVTQTPRYLIKTRGQQVTLSCSPISGHRSVSWYQQTPGQGLQFLFEYFSETQRNKGNFPGRFSGRQFSNSRSEMNVSTLELGDSALYLCASSLEVSTAPSTDTQYFGPGTRLTVL.

This clonotype was observed at least ten times. V and J are TRBV7-9 and TRBJ2-1; 7 bases agree with TRBD2. The ends lost 4 bases at V and 8 bases at J; junction bases unmatched: 17. Germline V gene sequence: CDR1 SEHNR, CDR2 FQNEAQ (reference sequence). CDR3 length: 17 amino acids. The CDR3 sequence is CASSSPSWAGEEDEQFF. The CDR3 coding sequence is TGTGCCAGCAGCTCTCCCTCATGGGCGGGAGAGGAGGATGAGCAGTTCTTC.

This clonotype occurred a few times. The chain recombines TRBV7-9 with TRBJ2-1; D is possibly TRBD1 (6 bases). The CDR3 is 14 amino acids. Germline loops: CDR1 SEHNR, CDR2 FQNEAQ (reference sequence). V gave up 6 bases and J gave up 8 bases, with 17 bases separating them. The CDR3 protein is CASSGGARWDEQFF. The DNA of the CDR3 is TGTGCCAGCAGTGGGGGCGCGAGGTGGGATGAGCAGTTCTTC.

This clonotype has more than one count but fewer than ten. V is TRBV12-3 or TRBV12-4 and J is TRBJ2-1, with 8 bases that match TRBD2. J lost 4 bases, V lost 6 bases, and 14 bases had no gene match. The CDR3 runs 17 residues. The CDR3 DNA reads TGTGCCAGCAGCCTTGGGACAACCGGGACTAGGTACAATGAGCAGTTCTTC. Encoded protein: CASSLGTTGTRYNEQFF.

This clonotype has at least ten counts. A junction end diverges from the germline sequence, so it may reflect a read error. J is TRBJ2-3 and V is TRBV7-9; D is undetermined. The germline CDR1 and CDR2 sequences are SEHNR and FQNEAQ (reference sequence). The CDR3 spans 15 residues. CDR3: CASSLTGGSTDTQYF. DNA for the CDR3: TGCGCCAGCAGCTTGACGGGCGGAAGCACAGATACGCAGTATTTT.

This clonotype was seen many times. The chain uses TRBV11-2 and TRBJ2-1, with TRBD1 matching over 7 bases. The CDR3 is 15 residues long. V lost 4 bases to trimming and J lost 3 bases; unmatched junction nucleotides: 6. CDR1 is SGHAT and CDR2 is FQNNGV in the germline V gene. In DNA form, the CDR3 reads TGTGCCAGCAGCTCGCCCGGGACAGACTACAATGAGCAGTTCTTC. Protein sequence: CASSSPGTDYNEQFF.